This TCR beta chain stems from a study of T cell repertoires in aging, cancer and after chemotherapy. Comment on this clonotype: Its antigen remains unidentified.

CDR3 length: 13 residues. V was clipped by 8 bases and J by 4 bases, with 17 bases between them. The germline CDR1 and CDR2 sequences are SQVTM and ANQGSEA. Amplification of TCR beta used genomic DNA extracted from peripheral blood. Study findings and constraints: Across the chemotherapy interval, each cancer cohort showed higher median generation probability, suggesting thymic rebound. These repertoire data do not allow conclusions about immunological memory after chemotherapy.

A mixed TRB-A/B primer pool amplified rearranged TRB by multiplex touch-down PCR. A single record per CDR3 protein comes from TCRdb applying MiXCR to the multiplex PCR reads. The repertoire includes around 12,000 distinct CDR3 sequences, roughly 25% of them detected once, and 1.9% sits in the top ten. The rearrangement joins TRBV29-1 to TRBJ1-1, with a tentative D call TRBD1 (5 bases). The source is a human donor in good health. Sequencing was performed on blood. CDR3 sequence (DNA): TGCAGCTCTAGGGTGGTGGGGGGCACTGAAGCTTTCTTT. Its protein product is CSSRVVGGTEAFF.